This T cell receptor beta chain is drawn from a study of blood T cell repertoires in COVID-19. In the study overall: Researchers got acute and convalescent COVID-19 samples from the United States, Italy and Spain.

Germline V CDR1 and CDR2: SGHNT, YYREEE (reference sequence). Trimming at V came to 2 bases and at J to 3 bases, leaving 6 bases not matched to a gene. This CDR3 has 15 residues. Followed over time, Seattle patients had been enrolled while infection was active. In the authors' workflow: Cell counts per sample came from amplifying reference gene primers. Sequenced by immunoSEQ multiplex PCR; TCRdb stores in-frame clones only, minus some. V, J and clone size reflect that table, while D and trimming were determined from the DNA. This table has approximately 260,000 clones, around 87% appearing once. This clone was recorded only once.

J is TRBJ2-3 and V is TRBV5-4; 7 bases map to TRBD2. Material for sequencing was peripheral blood. The TCR comes from an older woman with COVID-19, enrolled during active disease. CDR3 sequence (DNA): TGTGCCAGCAGCTTAGGACTAGACCAGACAGATACGCAGTATTTT. It encodes CASSLGLDQTDTQYF.